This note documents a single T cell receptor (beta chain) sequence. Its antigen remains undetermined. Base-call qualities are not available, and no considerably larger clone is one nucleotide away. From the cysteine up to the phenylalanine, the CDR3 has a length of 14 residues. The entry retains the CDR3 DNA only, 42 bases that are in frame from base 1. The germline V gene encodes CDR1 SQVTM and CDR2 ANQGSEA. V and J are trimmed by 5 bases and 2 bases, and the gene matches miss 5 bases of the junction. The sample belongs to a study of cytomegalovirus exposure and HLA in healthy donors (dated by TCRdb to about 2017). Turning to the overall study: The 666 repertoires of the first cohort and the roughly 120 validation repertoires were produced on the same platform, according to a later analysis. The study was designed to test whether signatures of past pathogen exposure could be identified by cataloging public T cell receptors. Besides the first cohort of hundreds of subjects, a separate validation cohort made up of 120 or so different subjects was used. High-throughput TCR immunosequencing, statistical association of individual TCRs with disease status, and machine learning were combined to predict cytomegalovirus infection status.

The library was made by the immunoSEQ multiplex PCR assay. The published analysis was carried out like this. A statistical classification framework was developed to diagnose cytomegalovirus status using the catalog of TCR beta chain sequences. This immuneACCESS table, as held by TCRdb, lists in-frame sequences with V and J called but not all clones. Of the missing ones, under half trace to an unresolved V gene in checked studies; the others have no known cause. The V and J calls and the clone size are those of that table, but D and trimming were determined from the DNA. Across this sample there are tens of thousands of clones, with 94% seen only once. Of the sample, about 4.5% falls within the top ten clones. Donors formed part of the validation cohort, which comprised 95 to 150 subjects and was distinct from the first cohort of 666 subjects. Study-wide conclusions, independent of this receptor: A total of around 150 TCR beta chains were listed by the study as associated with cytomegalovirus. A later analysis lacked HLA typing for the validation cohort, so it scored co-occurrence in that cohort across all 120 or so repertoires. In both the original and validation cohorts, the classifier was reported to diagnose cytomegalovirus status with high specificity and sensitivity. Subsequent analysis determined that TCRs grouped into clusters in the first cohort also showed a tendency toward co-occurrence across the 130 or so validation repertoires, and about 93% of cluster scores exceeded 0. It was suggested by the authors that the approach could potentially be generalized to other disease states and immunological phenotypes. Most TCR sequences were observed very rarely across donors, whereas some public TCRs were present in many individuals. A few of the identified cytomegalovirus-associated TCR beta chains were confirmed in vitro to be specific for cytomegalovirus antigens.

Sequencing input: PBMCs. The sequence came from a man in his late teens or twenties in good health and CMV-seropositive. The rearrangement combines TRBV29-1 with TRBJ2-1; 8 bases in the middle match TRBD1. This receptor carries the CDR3 CSVKDREAYNEQFF. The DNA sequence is TGCAGCGTTAAGGACAGGGAGGCCTACAATGAGCAGTTCTTC.